This TCR beta chain was documented in a study of CD8 T cells in ankylosing spondylitis. The study, taken as a whole, reports: Reportedly, matched ankylosing spondylitis synovial fluid was significantly enriched for disease-linked clones. The study identified a TCR beta motif of about eight highly homologous variants that appeared characteristic of ankylosing spondylitis blood. Past research had described some motif variants in reactive arthritis synovial fluid and blood.

This clonotype was recorded at least ten times. Its antigen is undetermined. Quantitative 5'-RACE with molecular barcodes produced the TCR beta libraries. TCRdb reprocessed the 5' RACE reads with MiXCR, giving one entry per CDR3 protein. The sample records 210,000 or so distinct CDR3 sequences, around 8% being singletons. The CDR3 length is 15 residues. In germline, CDR1 is SGHVS, CDR2 FQNEAQ. J gave up 10 bases and V 6 bases, and 14 bases lay outside the gene matches. The sequence was obtained from a female donor with ankylosing spondylitis or in good health (not recorded which). Sequences were obtained from blood, either unsorted or a sorted T cell fraction (not recorded which). The chain carries TRBV7-8 and TRBJ1-4; 7 bases are a match to TRBD1. The CDR3 DNA sequence: TGTGCCAGCAGGTTAAACAGGGGCCACATGGGAAAACTGTTTTTT. This codes for CASRLNRGHMGKLFF.